This TCR beta chain was sequenced during a study of blood T cell repertoires in COVID-19. About the research overall: Donors in the United States, Italy and Spain gave samples during acute or convalescent COVID-19. PBMCs, B-cell-depleted T cells, or T cells provided the cDNA or gDNA that made up the material.

In the original analysis: The assay estimated nucleated cells by amplifying reference gene primers. TCRdb's table, derived via immunoSEQ multiplex PCR, lists solely in-frame clones and lacks some. D and trimming come from the DNA, and the V and J calls and clone size come from that table. Among about 220,000 clones, approximately 84% were seen once, and the ten largest hold roughly 2.3%. V was pared by 0 bases and J by 3 bases, with 26 bases between. Germline V lookup: CDR1 SGHTA, CDR2 FQGNSA. The CDR3 sequence is 20 residues long. Sequencing was done on a sample of peripheral blood. The chain uses TRBV7-2 and TRBJ1-1, with D unresolved. The source of this sequence is a woman aged 55-70 years with acute or convalescent COVID-19. Here the CDR3 DNA reads TGTGCCAGCAGCTTAGCAGGTTCTTTTAGCCCCTCCCCGAGGGACACTGAAGCTTTCTTT. This gives the protein CASSLAGSFSPSPRDTEAFF.